This T cell receptor beta chain was identified in a study of spatial heterogeneity in lung cancer. Time point indicated: blood at routine non-recurrence follow-up after resection. Every TCR cDNA molecule bore a unique molecular identifier. TCRdb itself ran the 5' RACE reads through MiXCR, one entry per CDR3 protein. The sample carries tens of thousands of distinct CDR3 sequences, more than 9.5% recorded once. This CDR3 is 15 amino acids long. V was clipped by 0 bases and J by 4 bases; unmatched bases: 8. Germline V gene lookup returns CDR1 DFQATT and CDR2 SNEGSKA (reference sequence). This clonotype was seen only a few times.

This clonotype originated in a male donor with early-stage non-small cell lung cancer. The material was PBMCs, obtained at follow-up. The chain employs TRBV20-1 and TRBJ2-7; 8 bases line up with TRBD1. This CDR3 reads CSARDSNRGIYEQYF. Here the CDR3 DNA reads TGCAGTGCTAGAGATTCGAACAGGGGGATATACGAGCAGTACTTC.